The 18 T cell receptor beta chains below all came from one sample that was sequenced in a study of blood T cell repertoires in COVID-19. Profiling relied on immunoSEQ multiplex PCR, and the TCRdb table lists in-frame clones only, not all of them. The table records around 500,000 clones, approximately 90% of them present only once. Sample: PBMCs or T cells enriched from blood (not recorded which). The source is a woman aged 55-69 years who had recovered from COVID-19.

The chain is built from TRBV27 and TRBJ2-3; no definite D call. The CDR3 runs 15 residues. Per germline, CDR1 MNHEY and CDR2 SMNVEV (reference sequence). Trimming pared 3 bases from V and 2 bases from J, leaving 12 bases between. Here the CDR3 reads CASSFIRIYTDTQYF. As DNA, the CDR3 is TGTGCCAGCAGTTTTATCAGGATATACACAGATACGCAGTATTTT.

This chain links TRBV28 with TRBJ1-2, with D maybe TRBD1 (6 bases). The CDR3 extends over 15 amino acids. CDR1 is MDHEN and CDR2 is SYDVKM in the germline V gene. Between the trimmed V and J ends, which lost 1 base and 8 bases, there was a span of 17 bases. The DNA for the CDR3 is TGTGCCAGCAGTTTATATAGGCGGGGGGCTGGGGGCTACACCTTC. Its protein is CASSLYRRGAGGYTF.

The table lists this clone with a count of one. As DNA, the CDR3 is TGTGCCAGCAGCGAAGATGGGGGGAATAGTTCACCCCTCCACTTT. Encoded protein: CASSEDGGNSSPLHF. The rearrangement uses TRBV7-9 and TRBJ1-6, with D possibly TRBD1 on 5 matching bases. V dropped 5 bases and J dropped 9 bases, with 17 bases sitting between them. The CDR3 contains 15 residues. Germline CDR1 is SEHNR and CDR2 is FQNEAQ (reference sequence).

The chain links TRBV5-6 to TRBJ1-2; TRBD1 agrees at 9 bases. Losses at the gene ends were 4 bases for V and 5 bases for J; bases not matched to a gene: 3. Germline-derived CDR1 and CDR2 are SGHDT and YYEEEE. CDR3 length: 13 amino acids. The DNA for the CDR3 is TGTGCCAGCAGCCGGGGACAGGGTTATGGCTACACCTTC. It yields the protein CASSRGQGYGYTF.

This sequence joins TRBV24-1 and TRBJ1-2; the match to TRBD1 covers 8 bases. The trim removed 6 bases at V and 2 bases at J, leaving 7 bases unmatched. CDR1 is KGHDR, CDR2 SFDVKD, per germline. This CDR3 has 15 amino acids. Written as DNA, the CDR3 is TGTGCCACCAGTTCAGGGGGCAGGAGGAACTATGGCTACACCTTC. This gives the protein CATSSGGRRNYGYTF.

V is TRBV11-2 and J is TRBJ1-5; tentative D call: TRBD1 (6 bases). The CDR3 runs to 14 residues. The ends were cut back, 5 bases at V and 7 bases at J, with 15 bases in the middle. The germline CDR1 and CDR2 sequences are SGHAT and FQNNGV. The CDR3 DNA follows: TGTGCCAGCAGCGAGGGGGGAGGGAAACAGCCCCAGCATTTT. It yields the protein CASSEGGGKQPQHF.

V usage is TRBV18 and J usage is TRBJ1-1; D gene uncertain. V lost 4 bases, J lost 0 bases, and 9 bases lay in between. The CDR3 is 14 amino acids. Germline V CDR1 and CDR2: KGHSH, LQKENI. CDR3 coding DNA: TGTGCCAGCTCACTGACACTTATGAACACTGAAGCTTTCTTT. Amino acid sequence: CASSLTLMNTEAFF. Based on the CDR3 plus reference TRBV18 and TRBJ1-1, the full variable domain is NAGVMQNPRHLVRRRGQEARLRCSPMKGHSHVYWYRQLPEEGLKFMVYLQKENIIDESGMPKERFSAEFPKEGPSILRIQQVVRGDSAAYFCASSLTLMNTEAFFGQGTRLTVV.

The chain carries TRBV5-1 and TRBJ2-7; a possible D gene is TRBD2 (5 bases). The germline gives CDR1 SGHRS, CDR2 YFSETQ. V was cut by 0 bases and J by 3 bases, with 19 bases left in between. The CDR3 covers 17 residues. The CDR3, as DNA: TGCGCCAGCAGCTTGGGAGGTGGGGAGCTAGGAGACTACGAGCAGTACTTC. It translates to CASSLGGGELGDYEQYF.

This clone was recorded only once. The chain uses TRBV29-1 and TRBJ2-3; 9 bases agree with TRBD2. The ends lost 7 bases at V and 0 bases at J; junction bases unmatched: 5. Germline V gene sequence: CDR1 SQVTM, CDR2 ANQGSEA. The CDR3 length is 14 residues. Written as DNA, the CDR3 is TGCAGCGCCCCGAGCGGGGGGAGCACAGATACGCAGTATTTT. Translating it yields CSAPSGGSTDTQYF.

The chain uses TRBV24-1 and TRBJ2-3, with TRBD2 matching over 12 bases. CDR1 and CDR2 (germline): KGHDR, SFDVKD. The CDR3 length is 16 residues. J gave up 6 bases and V 4 bases, and 7 bases lay outside the gene matches. CDR3 nucleotide sequence: TGTGCCACCAGTGACCGGACTAGCGGGGTGTTGGATACGCAGTATTTT. Its protein product is CATSDRTSGVLDTQYF.

Concerning this clone itself: Distinct nucleotide sequences in the sample also encode this CDR3. For the CDR3, the DNA is TGCGCCAGCAGCTTGCAGGGGGCTATCACTGAAGCTTTCTTT. Protein sequence: CASSLQGAITEAFF. J is TRBJ1-1 and V is TRBV5-1; 8 nucleotides line up with TRBD1. This CDR3 region has 14 residues. Germline V gives CDR1 SGHRS, CDR2 YFSETQ. V dropped 1 base and J dropped 4; count of bases not matched to a gene: 3.

This clone has a single count. The rearrangement joins TRBV19 to TRBJ2-1; 7 bases fit TRBD2. Germline CDR1 LNHDA, CDR2 SQIVND (reference sequence). V trimming: 6 bases; J trimming: 4 bases; junction bases outside the gene matches: 9. The CDR3 loop spans 15 amino acids. The CDR3: CASSKGGTIYNEQFF. The CDR3 DNA is TGTGCCAGTAGCAAGGGTGGGACTATATACAATGAGCAGTTCTTC.

This sequence joins TRBV19 and TRBJ1-5, with TRBD1 matching over 7 bases. The CDR3 runs to 14 residues. Germline trimming cut 2 bases from V and 7 bases from J; bases unmatched to any gene: 5. In germline, CDR1 is LNHDA, CDR2 SQIVND (reference sequence). The CDR3 DNA sequence: TGTGCCAGTAGTATAACAGGGGAGAAGCAGCCCCAGCATTTT. Amino acid sequence: CASSITGEKQPQHF.

The chain uses TRBV3-1 (or the pseudogene TRBV3-2) and TRBJ1-2; D possibly corresponds to TRBD1 (5 bases). Germline V lookup: CDR1 LGHDT, CDR2 YNNKEL (reference sequence). Trimming took off 5 bases at V and 0 bases at J, with 19 bases between the two ends. The CDR3 runs 17 residues. The CDR3 protein is CASSIQGSGSANYGYTF. CDR3 DNA: TGTGCCAGCAGCATCCAGGGCTCAGGATCAGCTAACTATGGCTACACCTTC.

A note on this clone: A junction end diverges from the germline sequence, so it may reflect a read error. The chain has TRBV7-7 and TRBJ1-4; D is ambiguous. CDR1 is SSHAT, CDR2 FNYEAQ, per germline (reference sequence). This CDR3 has 14 amino acids. CDR3: CASSLGRAREKLFF. CDR3 DNA: TGTGCTAGCAGCTTAGGGCGGGCAAGAGAAAAACTGTTTTTT.

V gene TRBV7-2 combines with J gene TRBJ2-4; D not certain. Trimming shortened V by 1 base and J by 0 bases, and 7 bases separated the two germline ends. CDR3 size: 15 residues. CDR1 is SGHTA and CDR2 is FQGNSA in the germline V gene. The CDR3 is CASSLDLLAKNIQYF. The CDR3 region has the DNA TGTGCCAGCAGCTTAGATCTCCTAGCCAAAAACATTCAGTACTTC.

The gene calls are TRBV21-1 and TRBJ2-5; whether TRBD1, the table's D call, matches the DNA was not checked. TRBV21-1 represents a pseudogene. The CDR3 has 17 residues. The CDR3 region is CASSKVGTGQYQETQYF. The CDR3, as DNA: TGTGCCAGCAGCAAAGTCGGCACAGGGCAGTACCAAGAGACCCAGTACTTC.

The chain joins TRBV12-3 or TRBV12-4 to TRBJ1-5; D unclear. V shed 5 bases and J shed 0 bases, with 5 bases lying between them. This CDR3 has 13 residues. The CDR3: CASSAYSNQPQHF. In nucleotides, the CDR3 is TGTGCCAGCAGTGCGTATAGCAATCAGCCCCAGCATTTT.